These T cell receptor beta chains were read from a single sample in a study of T-cell memory formation after mild COVID-19. Using its own MiXCR run on the 5' RACE reads, TCRdb lists one record per CDR3 protein. The sample records about 400,000 distinct CDR3 sequences, around 17% being singletons. Sequenced material: PBMCs or a T cell subset sorted from them (not recorded which). These receptors were taken from a man aged 18 to 35 who had mild COVID-19 (a few samples of this study predate the infection). Cell type and time point are not known. Both conserved end residues are part of each CDR3. Expanded clones get a size class; other rows say once, few or many, or leave the size out.

size: -; V: TRBV11-2; J: TRBJ2-3; CDR3: CASSLQEWRDTQYF
size: -; V: TRBV11-2; J: TRBJ2-3; CDR3: CASSPFGAVLTDTQYF
size: few; V: TRBV11-2; J: TRBJ2-3; CDR3: CASSPGQGTQYF
size: few; V: TRBV9; J: TRBJ1-3; CDR3: CASSKGGGLGNTIYF
size: few; V: TRBV24-1; J: TRBJ2-5; CDR3: CATSDPTYETQYF
size: once; V: TRBV5-1; J: TRBJ2-7; CDR3: CASKRDPFWYEQYF
size: -; V: TRBV6-1; J: TRBJ2-7; CDR3: CASSRGQDFYEQYF
size: few; V: TRBV5-6; J: TRBJ2-7; CDR3: CASSLLGALYEQYF
size: -; V: TRBV10-1; J: TRBJ2-1; CDR3: CASSEPTTSGGTYTYNEQFF
size: few; V: TRBV3-1; J: TRBJ1-3; CDR3: CASSQSDRGVGNTIYF
size: few; V: TRBV7-2; J: TRBJ1-1; CDR3: CASSFFGSTEAFF
size: -; V: TRBV14; J: TRBJ2-5; CDR3: CASSPSRQTQYF
size: -; V: TRBV6-5; J: TRBJ2-7; CDR3: CASSSAGREQYF
size: many; V: TRBV4-2; J: TRBJ2-7; CDR3: CASSQDRTSDEQYF
size: -; V: TRBV7-9; J: TRBJ2-1; CDR3: CASSSSPQYGGQQVQFF
size: few; V: TRBV6-2/TRBV6-3; J: TRBJ2-2; CDR3: CASRDRGTTGELFF
size: -; V: TRBV5-5; J: TRBJ2-4; CDR3: CASSLGESGQGAHIQYF
size: few; V: TRBV11-3; J: TRBJ2-1; CDR3: CASSLDDSANNEQFF
size: many; V: TRBV7-9; J: TRBJ1-4; CDR3: CASSPGQGNEKLFF
size: few; V: TRBV7-2; J: TRBJ2-5; CDR3: CASSQYFRETQYF
size: -; V: TRBV9; J: TRBJ1-6; CDR3: CASSKTPGQVNSPLHF
size: -; V: TRBV29-1; J: TRBJ2-5; CDR3: CSVPDSEETQYF
size: -; V: TRBV15; J: TRBJ1-6; CDR3: CATSRLRQSSYNSPLHF
size: -; V: TRBV7-2; J: TRBJ2-3; CDR3: CASTPISGGTDTQYF
size: few; V: TRBV7-9; J: TRBJ2-3; CDR3: CASSFGTGAGDTQYF
size: few; V: TRBV28; J: TRBJ1-2; CDR3: CASSFVGVRGGYTF
size: few; V: TRBV19; J: TRBJ2-1; CDR3: CASSMFGGHYEQFF